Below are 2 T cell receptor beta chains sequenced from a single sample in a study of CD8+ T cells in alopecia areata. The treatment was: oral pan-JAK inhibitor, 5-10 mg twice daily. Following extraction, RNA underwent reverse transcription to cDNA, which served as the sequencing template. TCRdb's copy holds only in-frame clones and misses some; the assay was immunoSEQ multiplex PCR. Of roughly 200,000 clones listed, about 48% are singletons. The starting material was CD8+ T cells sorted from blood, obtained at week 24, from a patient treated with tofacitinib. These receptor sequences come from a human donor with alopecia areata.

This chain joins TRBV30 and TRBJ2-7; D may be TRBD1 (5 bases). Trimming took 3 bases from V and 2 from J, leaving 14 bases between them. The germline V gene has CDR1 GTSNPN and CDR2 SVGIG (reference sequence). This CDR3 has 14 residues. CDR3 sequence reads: CAWSVLQGTYEQYF. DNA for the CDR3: TGTGCCTGGAGCGTACTGCAGGGAACCTACGAGCAGTACTTC. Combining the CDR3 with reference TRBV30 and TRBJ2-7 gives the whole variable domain SQTIHQWPATLVQPVGSPLSLECTVEGTSNPNLYWYRQAAGRGLQLLFYSVGIGQISSEVPQNLSASRPQDRQFILSSKKLLLSDSGFYLCAWSVLQGTYEQYFGPGTRLTVT.

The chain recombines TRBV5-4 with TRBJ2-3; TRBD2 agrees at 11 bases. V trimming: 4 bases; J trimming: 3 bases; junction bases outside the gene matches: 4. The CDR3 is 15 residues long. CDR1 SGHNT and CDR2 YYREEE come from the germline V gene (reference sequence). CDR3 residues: CASSPGLAETDTQYF. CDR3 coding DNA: TGTGCCAGCAGCCCGGGACTAGCGGAAACAGATACGCAGTATTTT. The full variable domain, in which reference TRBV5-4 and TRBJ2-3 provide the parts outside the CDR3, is ETGVTQSPTHLIKTRGQQVTLRCSSQSGHNTVSWYQQALGQGPQFIFQYYREEENGRGNFPPRFSGLQFPNYSSELNVNALELDDSALYLCASSPGLAETDTQYFGPGTRLTVL.